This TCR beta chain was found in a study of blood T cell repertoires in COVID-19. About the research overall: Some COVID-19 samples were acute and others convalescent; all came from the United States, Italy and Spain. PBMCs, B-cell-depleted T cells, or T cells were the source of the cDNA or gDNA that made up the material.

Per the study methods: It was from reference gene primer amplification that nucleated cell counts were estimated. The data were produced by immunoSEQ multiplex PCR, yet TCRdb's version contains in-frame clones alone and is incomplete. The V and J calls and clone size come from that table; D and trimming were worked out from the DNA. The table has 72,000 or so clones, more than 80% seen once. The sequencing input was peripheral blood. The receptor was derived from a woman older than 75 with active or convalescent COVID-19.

CDR3 residues: CASSRPGLAGETQYF. The CDR3 coding sequence is TGTGCCAGTAGTAGGCCGGGACTAGCGGGAGAGACCCAGTACTTC. The chain employs TRBV19 and TRBJ2-5; 12 nucleotides line up with TRBD2. J lost 4 bases, V lost 4 bases, and 4 bases had no gene match. CDR1 LNHDA and CDR2 SQIVND come from the germline V gene (reference sequence). The CDR3 spans 15 residues.